This TCR beta chain appears in the sequencing data of a study of T cell responses to AZD1222 COVID-19 vaccine. The V and J ends lost 2 bases and 9 bases respectively, with 12 bases between them. Germline values: CDR1 KGHDR, CDR2 SFDVKD. This CDR3 comprises 13 residues. Clones were sequenced by immunoSEQ multiplex PCR, and TCRdb holds only the in-frame ones, with some missing. The sample yields 100,000 to 150,000 clones, around nine tenths seen once. General study findings and limits: Donors were largely white British and mainly female; clonal diversity was possibly underestimated. Reportedly, nearly half of unique spike TCRs recognized epitopes outside B.1.351/B.1.1.7 mutations.

Regarding this clone: The antigen remains undetermined.

The sequence came from an adult in good health. V and J are TRBV24-1 and TRBJ1-2; D is perhaps TRBD1 (5 bases). The sample here was peripheral blood, taken on day 0 of AZD1222 vaccination. The CDR3 protein is CATSDSAGRSYTF. The CDR3, as DNA: TGTGCCACCAGTGATTCTGCAGGGCGAAGCTACACCTTC.